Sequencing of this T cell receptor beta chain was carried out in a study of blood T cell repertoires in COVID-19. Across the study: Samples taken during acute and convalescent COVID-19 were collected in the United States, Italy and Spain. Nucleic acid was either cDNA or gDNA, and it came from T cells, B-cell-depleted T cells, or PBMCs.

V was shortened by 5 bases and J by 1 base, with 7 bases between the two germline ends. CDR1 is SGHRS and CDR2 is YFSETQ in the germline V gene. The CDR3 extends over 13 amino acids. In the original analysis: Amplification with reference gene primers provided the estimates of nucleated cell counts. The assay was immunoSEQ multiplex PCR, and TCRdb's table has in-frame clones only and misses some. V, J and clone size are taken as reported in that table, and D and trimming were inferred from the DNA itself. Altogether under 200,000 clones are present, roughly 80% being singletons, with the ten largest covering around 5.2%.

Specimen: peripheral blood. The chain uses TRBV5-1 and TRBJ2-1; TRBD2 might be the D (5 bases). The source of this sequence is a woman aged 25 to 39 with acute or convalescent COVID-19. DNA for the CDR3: TGCGCCAGCAGTCGGGATTCCTACAATGAGCAGTTCTTC. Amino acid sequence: CASSRDSYNEQFF. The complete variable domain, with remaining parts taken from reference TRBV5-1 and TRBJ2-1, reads KAGVTQTPRYLIKTRGQQVTLSCSPISGHRSVSWYQQTPGQGLQFLFEYFSETQRNKGNFPGRFSGRQFSNSRSEMNVSTLELGDSALYLCASSRDSYNEQFFGPGTRLTVL.